A single sample gave rise to the 27 T cell receptor beta chains below, sequenced in a study of blood T cell repertoires in COVID-19. Profiling relied on immunoSEQ multiplex PCR, and the TCRdb table lists in-frame clones only, not all of them. The sample lists fewer than 200,000 clones; approximately 80% were seen once. Sequencing was carried out using PBMCs or T cells enriched from blood (not recorded which). The receptors stem from a man aged 50 or older who had recovered from COVID-19.

J is TRBJ2-7 and V is TRBV18; D not resolved. Trimming removed 6 bases from V and 4 bases from J, with 16 bases in between. The CDR3 has 14 residues. CDR1 and CDR2 (germline): KGHSH, LQKENI. In nucleotides, the CDR3 is TGTGCCAGCTCTACGGCCTCTACAGCTTACGAGCAGTACTTC. Its protein product is CASSTASTAYEQYF.

The rearrangement uses TRBV3-1 (or the pseudogene TRBV3-2) and TRBJ2-2; D may be TRBD2 (5 bases). Trimming pared 11 bases from V and 4 bases from J, leaving 17 bases between. This CDR3 spans 14 amino acids. Germline CDR1 reads LGHDT; CDR2 reads YNNKEL (reference sequence). CDR3 sequence (DNA): TGTGCCGCCACTCGGGGTCGCGGCACCGGGGAGCTGTTTTTT. Translated, it gives CAATRGRGTGELFF.

This chain uses TRBV28 with TRBJ1-1; no reliable D call. The CDR3 has 15 residues. V dropped 4 bases and J dropped 8 bases, with 20 bases sitting between them. Germline values: CDR1 MDHEN, CDR2 SYDVKM. The CDR3 coding sequence is TGTGCCAGCAGTTCTGGTCGACTGCCGAGCGGGGAAGCTTTCTTT. Its translation: CASSSGRLPSGEAFF.

V usage is TRBV4-1 and J usage is TRBJ2-7; a weak D match, TRBD2 (6 bases). Germline values: CDR1 MGHRA, CDR2 YSYEKL. V was shortened by 0 bases and J by 5 bases, with 8 bases between the two germline ends. The CDR3 consists of 13 residues. The CDR3 here is CASSQDGGDEQYF. The CDR3 bases are TGCGCCAGCAGCCAAGATGGAGGGGACGAGCAGTACTTC.

This clone was found once. This sequence joins TRBV30 and TRBJ1-3; D unclear. The CDR3 loop spans 12 amino acids. The ends were cut back, 5 bases at V and 4 bases at J, with 9 bases in the middle. Germline-derived CDR1 and CDR2 are GTSNPN and SVGIG (reference sequence). CDR3 sequence reads: CAWGFGGNTIYF. The CDR3, as DNA: TGTGCCTGGGGCTTCGGGGGAAACACCATATATTTT. Looking up the rest from reference TRBV30 and TRBJ1-3 gives the full variable domain: SQTIHQWPATLVQPVGSPLSLECTVEGTSNPNLYWYRQAAGRGLQLLFYSVGIGQISSEVPQNLSASRPQDRQFILSSKKLLLSDSGFYLCAWGFGGNTIYFGEGSWLTVV.

This rearrangement joins TRBV5-4 to TRBJ2-6; tentative D call: TRBD1 (5 bases). Germline V gene data show CDR1 as SGHNT and CDR2 as YYREEE (reference sequence). V lost 3 bases, J lost 2 bases, and 9 bases lay in between. The CDR3 spans 15 residues. CDR3 residues: CASSSQGAGANVLTF. CDR3 bases: TGTGCCAGCAGCTCGCAAGGGGCTGGGGCCAACGTCCTGACTTTC.

V gene TRBV28 combines with J gene TRBJ1-4; 9 bases agree with TRBD1. J was trimmed by 6 bases and V by 4 bases; bases with no gene match: 6. The germline CDR1 and CDR2 sequences are MDHEN and SYDVKM. The CDR3 is 15 residues long. The CDR3 region has the DNA TGTGCCAGCAGTTACGACGACAGGGGGTATGAAAAACTGTTTTTT. This translates into CASSYDDRGYEKLFF.

V is TRBV29-1 and J is TRBJ1-3; D unresolved. The CDR3 is 13 amino acids. Trimming took 4 bases from V and 2 from J, leaving 9 bases between them. CDR1 and CDR2 from the germline V gene are SQVTM and ANQGSEA. The chain's CDR3 is CSVAKSAGNTIYF. Here the CDR3 DNA reads TGCAGCGTTGCGAAGAGCGCTGGAAACACCATATATTTT. The variable domain in full, with the rest retrieved from reference TRBV29-1 and TRBJ1-3, is SAVISQKPSRDICQRGTSLTIQCQVDSQVTMMFWYRQQPGQSLTLIATANQGSEATYESGFVIDKFPISRPNLTFSTLTVSNMSPEDSSIYLCSVAKSAGNTIYFGEGSWLTVV.

The chain links TRBV5-8 to TRBJ2-3, with D uncertain. V lost 2 bases and J 3 bases, leaving 13 bases between the germline ends. Germline lookup yields CDR1 SGHTS and CDR2 YDEGEE. The CDR3 has 15 residues. CDR3 nucleotide sequence: TGTGCCAGCAGCTTACCGGAGCTACGGACAGATACGCAGTATTTT. Its protein is CASSLPELRTDTQYF.

This chain connects TRBV6-4 to TRBJ1-2, with D possibly matching TRBD1 (6 bases). CDR1 MRHNA and CDR2 SNTAGT come from the germline V gene. The CDR3 sequence is 13 residues long. V was clipped by 6 bases and J by 0 bases, with 8 bases between them. CDR3 sequence reads: CASSGQPNYGYTF. Here the CDR3 DNA reads TGTGCCAGCAGCGGACAGCCTAACTATGGCTACACCTTC.

The gene calls are TRBV7-6 and TRBJ1-1; no reliable D call. The CDR3 length is 13 residues. V was cut by 3 bases and J by 1 base, with 6 bases left in between. In germline, CDR1 is SGHVS, CDR2 FNYEAQ. CDR3 in amino acids: CASSFGENTEAFF. As DNA, the CDR3 is TGTGCCAGCAGCTTCGGGGAGAACACTGAAGCTTTCTTT.

The chain carries TRBV4-2 and TRBJ1-1; TRBD1 matches at 11 bases. This CDR3 has 15 residues. The V gene's germline CDR1 is LGHNA and CDR2 YNFKEQ. The ends lost 2 bases at V and 4 bases at J; junction bases unmatched: 3. CDR3 protein: CASSQPGTGGTEAFF. The CDR3 DNA follows: TGTGCCAGCAGCCAACCCGGGACAGGGGGCACTGAAGCTTTCTTT.

The J gene is TRBJ1-1, the V gene TRBV19, with 8 nucleotides matching TRBD1. V lost 7 bases and J lost 4; bases outside the gene matches: 8. There are 14 residues in the CDR3. Germline assignment: CDR1 LNHDA and CDR2 SQIVND (reference sequence). Written as DNA, the CDR3 is TGTGCCAGTACCGAGACAGGGGTGAGCACTGAAGCTTTCTTT. It translates to CASTETGVSTEAFF.

The gene calls are TRBV6-2 or TRBV6-3 and TRBJ2-3, with 8 positions matching TRBD1. Losses at the gene ends were 4 bases for V and 3 bases for J; bases not matched to a gene: 18. CDR3 length equals 19 residues. Per the germline V gene, CDR1 is MNHEY and CDR2 is SVGEGT. DNA for the CDR3: TGTGCCAGCAGTTTTATCCCGCCCCGGACAGGGTGGAGGACAGATACGCAGTATTTT. Translated, it gives CASSFIPPRTGWRTDTQYF.

The CDR3 reads CASSQAPTGAGEQYF. In DNA, the CDR3 is TGTGCCAGCAGCCAAGCCCCGACAGGAGCAGGGGAGCAGTACTTC. V usage is TRBV3-1 (or the pseudogene TRBV3-2) and J usage is TRBJ2-7, with D possibly TRBD1 on 6 matching bases. CDR1 and CDR2 from the germline V gene are LGHDT and YNNKEL (reference sequence). Trimming shortened V by 1 base and J by 7 bases, and 17 bases separated the two germline ends. This CDR3 spans 15 amino acids.

The chain uses TRBV4-1 and TRBJ2-1; D gene uncertain. CDR1 is MGHRA, CDR2 YSYEKL, per germline. The CDR3 totals 18 residues. Between the trimmed V and J ends, which lost 0 bases and 4 bases, there was a span of 19 bases. The chain's CDR3 is CASSQDGSAKLVYNEQFF. In DNA form, the CDR3 reads TGCGCCAGCAGCCAAGATGGCAGCGCAAAGCTAGTTTACAATGAGCAGTTCTTC.

The V call is TRBV5-8, the J call TRBJ2-1; perhaps TRBD1 as D (7 bases). V was pared by 4 bases and J by 7 bases, with 18 bases between. The CDR3 spans 15 residues. Looked up from germline, CDR1 is SGHTS and CDR2 is YDEGEE. The CDR3 reads CASSRGTVRGNEQFF. The DNA of the CDR3 is TGTGCCAGCAGCCGGGGGACAGTTCGCGGTAATGAGCAGTTCTTC. The full variable domain, its missing parts supplied by reference TRBV5-8 and TRBJ2-1, is EAGVTQSPTHLIKTRGQQATLRCSPISGHTSVYWYQQALGLGLQFLLWYDEGEERNRGNFPPRFSGRQFPNYSSELNVNALELEDSALYLCASSRGTVRGNEQFFGPGTRLTVL.

The rearrangement uses TRBV19 and TRBJ2-5; D is possibly TRBD1 (5 bases). The CDR3 extends over 13 amino acids. V lost 5 bases and J lost 5, with 12 bases in between. Germline CDR1 reads LNHDA; CDR2 reads SQIVND (reference sequence). The CDR3 is CASSGRAYETQYF. The CDR3 DNA follows: TGTGCCAGTAGTGGCAGGGCGTACGAGACCCAGTACTTC.

The CDR3 coding sequence is TGTGCCAGCAGCTCCGGGGATAGCAATCAGCCCCAGCATTTT. Residues: CASSSGDSNQPQHF. The V call is TRBV9, the J call TRBJ1-5, with D hard to call. Looked up from germline, CDR1 is SGDLS and CDR2 is YYNGEE. The CDR3 is 14 residues long. The V and J ends lost 4 bases and 0 bases respectively, with 8 bases between them.

This clone was found many times. J is TRBJ2-7 and V is TRBV7-9; 7 positions match TRBD1. The CDR3 consists of 15 residues. With V trimmed by 5 bases and J by 6 bases, 13 bases remained unmatched. Germline lookup yields CDR1 SEHNR and CDR2 FQNEAQ (reference sequence). The CDR3 sequence: CASSRTGVGSGEQYF. The CDR3 DNA sequence: TGTGCCAGCAGCAGAACAGGGGTGGGGTCCGGCGAGCAGTACTTC.

The genes are TRBV27 and TRBJ2-1; the match to TRBD1 covers 7 bases. Germline CDR1 MNHEY, CDR2 SMNVEV (reference sequence). The length of the CDR3 is 13 residues. Trimming cost V 4 bases and J 5 bases; bases outside gene matches: 2. CDR3 DNA sequence: TGTGCCAGCAGTTGGGACAGAGACAATGAGCAGTTCTTC. Amino acid sequence: CASSWDRDNEQFF.

V is TRBV14 and J is TRBJ1-2; 8 nucleotides align to TRBD1. V was pared by 0 bases and J by 2 bases, with 8 bases of the junction left unmatched. CDR3 length equals 17 residues. Germline lookup yields CDR1 SGHDN and CDR2 FVKESK. This CDR3 reads CASSQDSLNRGNYGYTF. CDR3 in DNA: TGTGCCAGCAGCCAAGACTCTTTGAACAGGGGGAACTATGGCTACACCTTC.

The gene calls are TRBV18 and TRBJ1-5; maybe TRBD1 (6 bases). Germline CDR1 is KGHSH and CDR2 is LQKENI. This CDR3 spans 16 amino acids. V lost 3 bases and J 6 bases, leaving 18 bases between the germline ends. The CDR3 region is CASSPGRAGEGQPQHF. The DNA for the CDR3 is TGTGCCAGCTCACCGGGCCGAGCAGGGGAGGGTCAGCCCCAGCATTTT.

The rearrangement uses TRBV4-1 and TRBJ2-7; 7 bases align to TRBD1. V shed 3 bases and J 3 bases; nucleotides not matched to a gene: 11. The CDR3 contains 16 residues. CDR1 is MGHRA and CDR2 is YSYEKL in the germline V gene. CDR3 nucleotide sequence: TGCGCCAGCAGCCAGCCAGGCAGGGGGATTTTCTACGAGCAGTACTTC. Amino acid sequence: CASSQPGRGIFYEQYF.

This chain connects TRBV28 to TRBJ1-4, with TRBD1 matching over 8 bases. The CDR3 has 14 amino acids. Germline assignment: CDR1 MDHEN and CDR2 SYDVKM. After removal of 7 bases from V and 8 bases from J, the junction contained 9 bases not matched to a gene. The DNA of the CDR3 is TGTGCCAGCACCGTACAGGGGGGTCTGGAAAAACTGTTTTTT. Translation: CASTVQGGLEKLFF.

The chain employs TRBV11-2 and TRBJ2-7; TRBD2 aligns across 7 bases. Losses at the gene ends were 3 bases for V and 4 bases for J; bases not matched to a gene: 6. Per the germline V gene, CDR1 is SGHAT and CDR2 is FQNNGV. The CDR3 length is 14 residues. The chain's CDR3 is CASSFRAGLYEQYF. The CDR3 DNA reads as TGTGCCAGCAGCTTCAGAGCGGGGTTATACGAGCAGTACTTC.

J is TRBJ1-6 and V is TRBV11-2; 8 bases line up with TRBD1. The length of the CDR3 is 16 residues. With 10 bases clipped from V and 14 bases from J, the junction kept 22 bases outside the gene matches. Looked up from germline, CDR1 is SGHAT and CDR2 is FQNNGV. CDR3 DNA sequence: TGTGCCAAGACACTTTTTCCGGGACAGGTTGTTTTCACCCTCCACTTT. The encoded protein is CAKTLFPGQVVFTLHF.